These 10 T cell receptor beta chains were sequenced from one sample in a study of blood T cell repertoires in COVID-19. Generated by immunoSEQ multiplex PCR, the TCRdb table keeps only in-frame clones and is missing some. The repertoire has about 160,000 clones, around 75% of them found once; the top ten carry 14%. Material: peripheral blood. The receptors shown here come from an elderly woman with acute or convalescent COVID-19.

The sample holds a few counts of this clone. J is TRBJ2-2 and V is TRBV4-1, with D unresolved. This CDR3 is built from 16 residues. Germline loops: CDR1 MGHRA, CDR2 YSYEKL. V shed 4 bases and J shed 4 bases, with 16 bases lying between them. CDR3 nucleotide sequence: TGCGCCAGCAGCCGCCCAGCGAGATCGGGCACCGGGGAGCTGTTTTTT. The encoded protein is CASSRPARSGTGELFF.

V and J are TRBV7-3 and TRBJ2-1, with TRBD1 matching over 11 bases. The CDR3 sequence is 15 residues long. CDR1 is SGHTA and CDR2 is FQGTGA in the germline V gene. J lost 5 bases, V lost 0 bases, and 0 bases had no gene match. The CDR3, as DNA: TGTGCCAGCAGCTTAACGGGACAGGGGGACAATGAGCAGTTCTTC. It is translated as CASSLTGQGDNEQFF. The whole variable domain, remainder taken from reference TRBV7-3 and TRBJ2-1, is GAGVSQTPSNKVTEKGKYVELRCDPISGHTALYWYRQSLGQGPEFLIYFQGTGAADDSGLPNDRFFAVRPEGSVSTLKIQRTERGDSAVYLCASSLTGQGDNEQFFGPGTRLTVL.

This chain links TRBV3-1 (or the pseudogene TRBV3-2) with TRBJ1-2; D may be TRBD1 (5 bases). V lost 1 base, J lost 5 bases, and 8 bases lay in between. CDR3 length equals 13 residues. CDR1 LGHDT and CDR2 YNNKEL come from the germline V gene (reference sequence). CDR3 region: CASSQGQYYGYTF. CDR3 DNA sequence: TGTGCCAGCAGCCAAGGACAGTATTATGGCTACACCTTC.

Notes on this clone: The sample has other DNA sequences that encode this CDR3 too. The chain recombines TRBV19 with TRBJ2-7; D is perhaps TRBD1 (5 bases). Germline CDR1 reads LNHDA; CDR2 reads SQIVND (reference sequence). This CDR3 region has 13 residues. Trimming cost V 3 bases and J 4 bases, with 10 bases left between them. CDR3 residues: CASSIRVGYEQYF. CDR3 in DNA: TGTGCCAGTAGTATCAGGGTGGGATACGAGCAGTACTTC. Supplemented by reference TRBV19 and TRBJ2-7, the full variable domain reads DGGITQSPKYLFRKEGQNVTLSCEQNLNHDAMYWYRQDPGQGLRLIYYSQIVNDFQKGDIAEGYSVSREKKESFPLTVTSAQKNPTAFYLCASSIRVGYEQYFGPGTRLTVT.

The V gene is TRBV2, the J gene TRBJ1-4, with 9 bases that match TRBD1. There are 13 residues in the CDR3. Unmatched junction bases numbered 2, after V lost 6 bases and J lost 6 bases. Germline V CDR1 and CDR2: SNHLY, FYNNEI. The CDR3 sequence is CASRWTGDEKLFF. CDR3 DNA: TGTGCCAGCAGGTGGACAGGGGATGAAAAACTGTTTTTT.

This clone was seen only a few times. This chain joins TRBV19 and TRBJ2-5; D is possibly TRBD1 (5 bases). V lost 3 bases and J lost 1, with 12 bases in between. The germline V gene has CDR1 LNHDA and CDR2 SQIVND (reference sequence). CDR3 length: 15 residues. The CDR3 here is CASSIFDSSQETQYF. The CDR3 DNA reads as TGTGCCAGTAGTATTTTTGACAGTTCCCAAGAGACCCAGTACTTC.

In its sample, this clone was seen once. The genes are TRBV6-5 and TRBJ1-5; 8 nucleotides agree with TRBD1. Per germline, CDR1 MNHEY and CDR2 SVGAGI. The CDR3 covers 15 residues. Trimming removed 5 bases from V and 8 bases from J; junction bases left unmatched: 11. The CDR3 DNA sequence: TGTGCCAGCAGTACATCTTGGACAGGGTATGAGCCCCAGCATTTT. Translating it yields CASSTSWTGYEPQHF.

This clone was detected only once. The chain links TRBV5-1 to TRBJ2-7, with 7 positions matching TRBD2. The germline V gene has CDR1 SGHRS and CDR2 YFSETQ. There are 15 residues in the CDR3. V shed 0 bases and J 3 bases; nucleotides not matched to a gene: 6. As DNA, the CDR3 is TGCGCCAGCAGCTTGGCAGTAGCGGGTGGCTACGAGCAGTACTTC. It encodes CASSLAVAGGYEQYF. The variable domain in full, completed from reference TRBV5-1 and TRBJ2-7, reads KAGVTQTPRYLIKTRGQQVTLSCSPISGHRSVSWYQQTPGQGLQFLFEYFSETQRNKGNFPGRFSGRQFSNSRSEMNVSTLELGDSALYLCASSLAVAGGYEQYFGPGTRLTVT.

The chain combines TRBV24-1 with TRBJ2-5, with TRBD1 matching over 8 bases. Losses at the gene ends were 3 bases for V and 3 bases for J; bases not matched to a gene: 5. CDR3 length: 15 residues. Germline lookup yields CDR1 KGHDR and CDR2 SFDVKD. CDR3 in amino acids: CATSDPGQGEETQYF. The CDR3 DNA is TGTGCCACCAGTGATCCCGGACAGGGAGAAGAGACCCAGTACTTC.

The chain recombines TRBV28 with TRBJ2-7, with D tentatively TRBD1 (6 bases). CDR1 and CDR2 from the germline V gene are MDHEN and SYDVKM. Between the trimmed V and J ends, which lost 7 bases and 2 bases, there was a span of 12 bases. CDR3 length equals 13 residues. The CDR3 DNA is TGTGCCAGCATCAGGTCAGGGGCCTACGAGCAGTACTTC. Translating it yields CASIRSGAYEQYF.